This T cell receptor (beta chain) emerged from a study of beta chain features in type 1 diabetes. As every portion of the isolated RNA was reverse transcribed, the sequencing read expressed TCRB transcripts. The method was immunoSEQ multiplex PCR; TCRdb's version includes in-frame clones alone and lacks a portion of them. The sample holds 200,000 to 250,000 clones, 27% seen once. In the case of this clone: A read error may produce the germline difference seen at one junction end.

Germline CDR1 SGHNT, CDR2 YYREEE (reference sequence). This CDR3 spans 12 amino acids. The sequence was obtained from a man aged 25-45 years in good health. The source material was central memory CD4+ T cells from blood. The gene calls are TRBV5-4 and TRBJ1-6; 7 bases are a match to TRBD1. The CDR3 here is CASSLDDREGNF. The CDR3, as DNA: TGTGCCAGCAGCTTGGACGACAGGGAGGGGAACTTT.